The 17 T cell receptor beta chains given below trace back to one sample, sequenced in a study of shared clonotypes between healthy human individuals. Measured with immunoSEQ multiplex PCR; TCRdb has only the in-frame clones, and not every one. This sample has millions of clones, with 95% found just once. The sequenced material came from naive CD4+ T cells sorted from blood. The sample's subset: CD45RA+ positively selected. These receptors all stem from a man aged 18 to 29 in good health.

The chain carries TRBV28 and TRBJ1-5; no clear D. The CDR3 consists of 15 residues. V lost 6 bases and J 0 bases, leaving 12 bases between the germline ends. The germline gives CDR1 MDHEN, CDR2 SYDVKM. CDR3 sequence: CASSPDGYSNQPQHF. The DNA for the CDR3 is TGTGCCAGCAGCCCGGACGGATATAGCAATCAGCCCCAGCATTTT.

This chain uses TRBV5-4 with TRBJ2-3, with D possibly matching TRBD2 (6 bases). CDR1 and CDR2 from the germline V gene are SGHNT and YYREEE (reference sequence). CDR3 length: 16 amino acids. The V end was cut by 1 base, the J end by 2 bases, with 14 bases between. CDR3 sequence reads: CASSLPVGGNTDTQYF. Written as DNA, the CDR3 is TGTGCCAGCAGCTTGCCGGTGGGAGGAAACACAGATACGCAGTATTTT. The full variable domain, in which reference TRBV5-4 and TRBJ2-3 provide the parts outside the CDR3, is ETGVTQSPTHLIKTRGQQVTLRCSSQSGHNTVSWYQQALGQGPQFIFQYYREEENGRGNFPPRFSGLQFPNYSSELNVNALELDDSALYLCASSLPVGGNTDTQYFGPGTRLTVL.

The rearrangement uses TRBV7-8 and TRBJ2-7; 9 bases align to TRBD2. The CDR3 covers 16 residues. Germline CDR1 SGHVS, CDR2 FQNEAQ. The V segment lost 1 base and the J segment 0 bases; nucleotides outside the gene matches: 4. The CDR3 DNA reads TGTGCCAGCAGCTTAGGGGCTAGCGGGACCTCCTACGAGCAGTACTTC. Protein: CASSLGASGTSYEQYF.

This chain connects TRBV9 to TRBJ2-5; 8 positions match TRBD1. In germline, CDR1 is SGDLS, CDR2 YYNGEE. The CDR3 sequence is 16 residues long. The V and J ends lost 0 bases and 0 bases, in that order; junction bases with no gene match: 4. This CDR3 is CASSVDWTGYQETQYF. The CDR3 DNA sequence: TGTGCCAGCAGCGTAGACTGGACAGGGTACCAAGAGACCCAGTACTTC.

The V and J genes are TRBV6-5 and TRBJ1-6; 9 bases are a match to TRBD1. V lost 6 bases and J lost 9; bases outside the gene matches: 9. There are 15 residues in the CDR3. Germline CDR1 and CDR2: MNHEY and SVGAGI. CDR3 in amino acids: CASRTGGGSSSPLHF. The CDR3 DNA reads TGTGCCAGCAGAACAGGGGGCGGGTCAAGTTCACCCCTCCACTTT.

This rearrangement joins TRBV5-4 to TRBJ2-7; no clear D. The germline V gene encodes CDR1 SGHNT and CDR2 YYREEE (reference sequence). Between the trimmed V and J ends, which lost 0 bases and 7 bases, there was a span of 11 bases. The CDR3 sequence is 13 residues long. CDR3 DNA sequence: TGTGCCAGCAGCTTGGTGTCCGCCTCTGAGCAGTACTTC. Translating it yields CASSLVSASEQYF.

This chain connects TRBV30 to TRBJ1-2; no definite D call. Germline assignment: CDR1 GTSNPN and CDR2 SVGIG (reference sequence). This CDR3 spans 13 amino acids. Trimming cost V 3 bases and J 4 bases, with 12 bases left between them. CDR3 sequence (DNA): TGTGCCTGGAGACCCCGCAGGTTCTATGGCTACACCTTC. This sequence encodes CAWRPRRFYGYTF.

This chain connects TRBV5-1 to TRBJ1-2, with no clear D. The CDR3 contains 14 residues. Per the germline V gene, CDR1 is SGHRS and CDR2 is YFSETQ. V lost 0 bases to trimming and J lost 6 bases, with 12 bases between them. CDR3 region: CASSLARERDGYTF. Written as DNA, the CDR3 is TGCGCCAGCAGCTTGGCTCGGGAGCGGGATGGCTACACCTTC. Looking up the rest from reference TRBV5-1 and TRBJ1-2 gives the full variable domain: KAGVTQTPRYLIKTRGQQVTLSCSPISGHRSVSWYQQTPGQGLQFLFEYFSETQRNKGNFPGRFSGRQFSNSRSEMNVSTLELGDSALYLCASSLARERDGYTFGSGTRLTVV.

As for this clone: This sample also contains other DNA sequences that code for the same CDR3. CDR3 amino acids: CASSQPGQGYGYTF. The CDR3 DNA follows: TGCGCCAGCAGCCAACCCGGACAGGGGTATGGCTACACCTTC. The J gene is TRBJ1-2, the V gene TRBV4-1, with 9 bases that match TRBD1. V lost 2 bases to trimming and J lost 5 bases; unmatched junction nucleotides: 3. Germline V lookup: CDR1 MGHRA, CDR2 YSYEKL. The CDR3 runs 14 residues.

This chain joins TRBV2 and TRBJ1-3; 8 bases match TRBD1. Germline CDR1 SNHLY, CDR2 FYNNEI. Trimming cost V 6 bases and J 7 bases; bases outside gene matches: 8. The CDR3 is 14 residues long. The CDR3 spells CASSNGQGRNTIYF. The CDR3 DNA is TGTGCCAGCAGCAACGGACAGGGTCGGAACACCATATATTTT.

The chain joins TRBV29-1 to TRBJ2-7; TRBD1 matches 9 bases. CDR1 is SQVTM, CDR2 ANQGSEA, per germline. There are 14 residues in the CDR3. J gave up 5 bases and V 1 base, and 6 bases lay outside the gene matches. The CDR3 nucleotides are TGCAGCGTTGAAGGGGACAGGGTTCTTAACGAGCAGTACTTC. This translates into CSVEGDRVLNEQYF.

The chain combines TRBV5-1 with TRBJ1-4; D is possibly TRBD1 (5 bases). In germline, CDR1 is SGHRS, CDR2 YFSETQ. V lost 0 bases to trimming and J lost 5 bases, with 14 bases between them. CDR3 length: 16 amino acids. The DNA for the CDR3 is TGCGCCAGCAGCTTGGCGGGATGGGGGAGGAATGAAAAACTGTTTTTT. Its protein is CASSLAGWGRNEKLFF.

The chain recombines TRBV6-1 with TRBJ2-7, with 11 bases matching TRBD2. The J segment lost 3 bases and the V segment lost 1 base, leaving 11 bases of the junction unmatched. This CDR3 has 18 residues. The germline gives CDR1 MNHNS, CDR2 SASEGT. CDR3 coding DNA: TGTGCCAGCAGTGAAGGCGGGATAGGGACTAGCGGCCTCTACGAGCAGTACTTC. It specifies CASSEGGIGTSGLYEQYF.

V and J are TRBV11-2 and TRBJ2-5; D remains ambiguous. This CDR3 contains 14 residues. Germline assignment: CDR1 SGHAT and CDR2 FQNNGV. Trimming left V 1 base short and J 1 base short, with 7 bases between. This CDR3 reads CASSLVYSQETQYF. CDR3 nucleotide sequence: TGTGCCAGCAGCTTAGTGTACAGCCAAGAGACCCAGTACTTC.

The chain recombines TRBV6-1 with TRBJ2-3, with D tentatively TRBD1 (7 bases). V shed 6 bases and J shed 6 bases, with 19 bases lying between them. The CDR3 is made up of 15 amino acids. Germline assignment: CDR1 MNHNS and CDR2 SASEGT. Written as DNA, the CDR3 is TGTGCCAGCAGAGACAGAGGAGGGGGCGCCGATACGCAGTATTTT. Its protein is CASRDRGGGADTQYF.

This chain links TRBV5-4 with TRBJ1-2, with D perhaps matching TRBD1 (5 bases). The CDR3 spans 14 residues. The V and J ends lost 3 bases and 11 bases respectively, with 20 bases between them. Germline assignment: CDR1 SGHNT and CDR2 YYREEE (reference sequence). CDR3 DNA sequence: TGTGCCAGCAGCTCTACCGGGGGTGGGGCCCAGTACACCTTC. Translating gives CASSSTGGGAQYTF.

The chain uses TRBV5-1 and TRBJ1-1, with 8 bases aligning to TRBD1. V lost 0 bases and J lost 6; bases outside the gene matches: 7. Germline V gene data show CDR1 as SGHRS and CDR2 as YFSETQ. The CDR3 spans 15 residues. This CDR3 is CASSLGGQGFAEAFF. The CDR3 DNA is TGCGCCAGCAGCTTGGGAGGACAGGGTTTTGCTGAAGCTTTCTTT.